Shown below are 8 T cell receptor beta chains from a single sample sequenced in a study of blood T cell repertoires in COVID-19. Sequenced by immunoSEQ multiplex PCR; TCRdb stores in-frame clones only, minus some. The repertoire holds 180,000 or so clones, with around 86% as singletons. The sample consisted of peripheral blood. The origin of the receptors is a man aged 55 to 70 with acute or convalescent COVID-19.

This chain links TRBV30 with TRBJ1-6; D may be TRBD1 (5 bases). The V gene lost 0 bases and the J gene lost 9 bases, with 15 bases spanning the gap. The CDR3 runs to 15 residues. Germline assignment: CDR1 GTSNPN and CDR2 SVGIG (reference sequence). Written as DNA, the CDR3 is TGTGCCTGGAGTGTGGGGGGGTTTCGCCTTTCACCCCTCCACTTT. Translation: CAWSVGGFRLSPLHF. Full variable domain (remainder filled in from reference TRBV30 and TRBJ1-6): SQTIHQWPATLVQPVGSPLSLECTVEGTSNPNLYWYRQAAGRGLQLLFYSVGIGQISSEVPQNLSASRPQDRQFILSSKKLLLSDSGFYLCAWSVGGFRLSPLHFGNGTRLTVT.

This chain joins TRBV18 and TRBJ2-3; a possible D gene is TRBD1 (5 bases). CDR1 is KGHSH and CDR2 is LQKENI in the germline V gene. V gave up 0 bases and J gave up 4 bases, with 8 bases separating them. The CDR3 covers 14 residues. Written as DNA, the CDR3 is TGTGCCAGCTCACCACCGACCAGGGCAGATACGCAGTATTTT. It yields the protein CASSPPTRADTQYF.

The J gene is TRBJ2-3, the V gene TRBV10-3, with TRBD2 matching 7 bases. V lost 8 bases and J lost 4; bases outside the gene matches: 3. The CDR3 covers 12 residues. Germline-derived CDR1 and CDR2 are ENHRY and SYGVKD. Written as DNA, the CDR3 is TGTGCCATCGGGAGGGCGTCAGATACGCAGTATTTT. Translation gives CAIGRASDTQYF.

This chain links TRBV10-3 with TRBJ1-6; D gene ambiguous. The CDR3 is made up of 12 amino acids. V lost 4 bases, J lost 11 bases, and 9 bases lay in between. Looked up from germline, CDR1 is ENHRY and CDR2 is SYGVKD. The CDR3, as DNA: TGTGCCATCAGTGGTCCGGGGACACCCCTCCACTTT. Translation: CAISGPGTPLHF.

This chain connects TRBV7-9 to TRBJ1-1; perhaps TRBD1 as D (6 bases). CDR3 length equals 16 residues. V was pared by 6 bases and J by 3 bases, with 20 bases between. Germline V lookup: CDR1 SEHNR, CDR2 FQNEAQ (reference sequence). The CDR3 DNA is TGTGCCAGCAGACCCTCGCCGAGGGGGGGAGACACTGAAGCTTTCTTT. Translated: CASRPSPRGGDTEAFF.

The V and J genes are TRBV28 and TRBJ1-5, with a tentative D call TRBD1 (5 bases). The germline V and J ends were trimmed by 7 bases and 6 bases, with 22 bases remaining between them. Per the germline V gene, CDR1 is MDHEN and CDR2 is SYDVKM. The CDR3 covers 16 residues. CDR3 loop: CASTFSSGGDGQPQHF. In DNA form, the CDR3 reads TGTGCCAGCACCTTCTCCAGTGGAGGGGACGGTCAGCCCCAGCATTTT.

V gene TRBV9 combines with J gene TRBJ2-5, with 7 bases matching TRBD1. This CDR3 comprises 14 residues. Trimming took 4 bases from V and 10 from J; bases not matched to a gene: 13. Germline loops: CDR1 SGDLS, CDR2 YYNGEE. The CDR3 DNA is TGTGCCAGCAGCTTCCGGGACAGTGGTGATGGCCAGTACTTC. The encoded protein is CASSFRDSGDGQYF.

This rearrangement joins TRBV9 to TRBJ2-1, with 10 bases lining up with TRBD2. The trim removed 6 bases at V and 6 bases at J, leaving 12 bases unmatched. CDR1 SGDLS and CDR2 YYNGEE come from the germline V gene. The CDR3 sequence is 16 residues long. This CDR3 reads CASNEASGSPCNEQFF. Here the CDR3 DNA reads TGTGCCAGCAACGAGGCTAGCGGGAGCCCCTGCAATGAGCAGTTCTTC.